The TCR beta chain under discussion was sequenced for a study of T cells in tumors after PD-1 blockade. Overall study context: During anti-PD-1 treatment, some patients continued daily vismodegib 150 mg. Study-wide findings and caveats: Around 45% of tumor TCR clonotypes were also found in blood.

Only in-frame clones appear in the TCRdb table, and some are missing; sequencing was by immunoSEQ multiplex PCR. The table includes tens of thousands of clones, 79% detected once. In regard to this clone: No antigen is known for it.

The germline V gene encodes CDR1 SGHRS and CDR2 YFSETQ. V was clipped by 3 bases and J by 3 bases; unmatched bases: 10. This CDR3 comprises 16 residues. The sample in question was PBMCs, obtained before anti-PD-1 therapy. The sequence derives from a human donor with advanced basal cell or squamous cell carcinoma (not recorded which). V and J are TRBV5-1 and TRBJ2-3, with 7 bases identical to TRBD2. This CDR3 is CASSSQLGGKTDTQYF. CDR3 DNA sequence: TGCGCCAGCAGCTCCCAGTTGGGAGGGAAAACAGATACGCAGTATTTT. Full variable domain (outside the CDR3, taken from reference TRBV5-1 and TRBJ2-3): KAGVTQTPRYLIKTRGQQVTLSCSPISGHRSVSWYQQTPGQGLQFLFEYFSETQRNKGNFPGRFSGRQFSNSRSEMNVSTLELGDSALYLCASSSQLGGKTDTQYFGPGTRLTVL.